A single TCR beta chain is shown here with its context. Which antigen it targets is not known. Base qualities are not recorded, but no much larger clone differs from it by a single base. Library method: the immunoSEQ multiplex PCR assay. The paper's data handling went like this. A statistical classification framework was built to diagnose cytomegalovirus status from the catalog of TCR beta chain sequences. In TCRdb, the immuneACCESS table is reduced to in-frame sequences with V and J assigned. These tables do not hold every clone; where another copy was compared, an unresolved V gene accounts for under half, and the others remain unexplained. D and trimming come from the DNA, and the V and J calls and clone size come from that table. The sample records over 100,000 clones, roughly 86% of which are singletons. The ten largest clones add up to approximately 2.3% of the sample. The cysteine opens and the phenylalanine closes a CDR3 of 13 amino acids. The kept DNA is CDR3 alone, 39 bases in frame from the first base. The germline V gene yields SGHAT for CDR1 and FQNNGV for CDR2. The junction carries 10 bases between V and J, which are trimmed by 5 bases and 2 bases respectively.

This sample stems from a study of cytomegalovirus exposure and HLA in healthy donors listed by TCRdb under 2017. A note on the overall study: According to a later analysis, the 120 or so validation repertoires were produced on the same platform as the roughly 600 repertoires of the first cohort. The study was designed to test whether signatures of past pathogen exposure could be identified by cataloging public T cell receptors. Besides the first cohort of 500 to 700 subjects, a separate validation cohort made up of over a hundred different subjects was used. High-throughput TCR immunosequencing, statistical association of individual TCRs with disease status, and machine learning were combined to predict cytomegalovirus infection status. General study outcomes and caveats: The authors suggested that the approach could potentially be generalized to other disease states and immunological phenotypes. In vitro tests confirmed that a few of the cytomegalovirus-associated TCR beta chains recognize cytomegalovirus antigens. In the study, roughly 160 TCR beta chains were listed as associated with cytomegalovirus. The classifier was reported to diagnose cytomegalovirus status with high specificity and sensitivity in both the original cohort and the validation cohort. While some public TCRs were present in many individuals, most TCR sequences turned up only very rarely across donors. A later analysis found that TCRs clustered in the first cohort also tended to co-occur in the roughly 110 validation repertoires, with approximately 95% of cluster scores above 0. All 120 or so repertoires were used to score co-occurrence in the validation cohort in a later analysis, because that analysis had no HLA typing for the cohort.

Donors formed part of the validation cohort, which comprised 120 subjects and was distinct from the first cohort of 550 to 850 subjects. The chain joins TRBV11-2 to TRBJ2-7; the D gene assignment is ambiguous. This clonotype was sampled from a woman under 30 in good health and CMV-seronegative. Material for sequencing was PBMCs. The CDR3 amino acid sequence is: CASSPSIPYEQYF. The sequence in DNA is TGTGCCAGCAGCCCTTCTATACCCTACGAGCAGTACTTC.